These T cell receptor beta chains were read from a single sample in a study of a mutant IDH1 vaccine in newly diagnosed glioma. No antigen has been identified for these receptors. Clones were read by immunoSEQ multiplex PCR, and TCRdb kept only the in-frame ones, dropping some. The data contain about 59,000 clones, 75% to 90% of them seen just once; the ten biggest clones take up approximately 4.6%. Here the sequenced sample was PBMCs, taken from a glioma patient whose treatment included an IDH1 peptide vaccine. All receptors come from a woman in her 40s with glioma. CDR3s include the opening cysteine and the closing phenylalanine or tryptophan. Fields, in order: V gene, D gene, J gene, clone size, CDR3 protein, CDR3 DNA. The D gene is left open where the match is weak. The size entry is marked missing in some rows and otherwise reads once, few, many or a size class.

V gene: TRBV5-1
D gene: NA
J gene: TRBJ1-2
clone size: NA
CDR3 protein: CASSVDGAYGYTF
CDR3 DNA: TGCGCCAGCAGCGTGGACGGAGCCTATGGCTACACCTTC

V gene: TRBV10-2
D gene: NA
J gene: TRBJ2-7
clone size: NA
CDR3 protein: CASRRQGNSYEQYF
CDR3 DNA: TGCGCCAGCAGGAGGCAGGGTAACTCCTACGAGCAGTACTTC

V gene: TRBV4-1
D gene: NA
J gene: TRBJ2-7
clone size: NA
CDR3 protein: CASSQDPGGSYEQYF
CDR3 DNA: TGCGCCAGCAGCCAAGACCCCGGGGGCTCCTACGAGCAGTACTTC

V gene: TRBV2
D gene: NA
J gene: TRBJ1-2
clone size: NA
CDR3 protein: CASSVGGGLGSYGYTF
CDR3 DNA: TGTGCCAGCAGTGTAGGGGGAGGGTTGGGCTCCTATGGCTACACCTTC

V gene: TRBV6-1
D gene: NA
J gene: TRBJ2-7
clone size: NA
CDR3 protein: CASSEDPLGEQYF
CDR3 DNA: TGTGCCAGCAGTGAAGATCCTTTGGGCGAGCAGTACTTC

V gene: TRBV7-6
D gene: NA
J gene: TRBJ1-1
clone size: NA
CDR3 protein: CASSLGAGVNTEAFF
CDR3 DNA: TGTGCCAGCAGCTTAGGGGCGGGTGTGAACACTGAAGCTTTCTTT

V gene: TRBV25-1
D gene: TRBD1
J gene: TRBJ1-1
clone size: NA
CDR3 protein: CASSSLPGTGSTEAFF
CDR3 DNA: TGTGCCAGCAGTTCCCTCCCCGGGACAGGGTCTACTGAAGCTTTCTTT

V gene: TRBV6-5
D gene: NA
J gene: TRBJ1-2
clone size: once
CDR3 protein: CATKGYSEYYGYTF
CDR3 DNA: TGTGCCACCAAAGGTTACAGTGAATACTATGGCTACACCTTC

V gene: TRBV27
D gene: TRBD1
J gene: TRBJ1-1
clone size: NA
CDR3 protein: CASSWTGNTEAFF
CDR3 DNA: TGTGCCAGCAGCTGGACAGGGAACACTGAAGCTTTCTTT

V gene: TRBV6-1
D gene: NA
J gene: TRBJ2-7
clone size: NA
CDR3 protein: CASCQPSYEQYF
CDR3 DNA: TGTGCCAGCTGTCAACCCTCCTACGAGCAGTACTTC

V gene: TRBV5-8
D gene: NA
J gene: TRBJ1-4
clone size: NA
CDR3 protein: CASTRLGEKLFF
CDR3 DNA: TGTGCCAGCACCCGGTTGGGTGAAAAACTGTTTTTT

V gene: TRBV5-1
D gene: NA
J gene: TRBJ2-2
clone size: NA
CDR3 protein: CASSLVVAGELFF
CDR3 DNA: TGCGCCAGCAGCTTGGTCGTCGCCGGGGAGCTGTTTTTT

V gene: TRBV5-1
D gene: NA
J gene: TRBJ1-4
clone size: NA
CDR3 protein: CASSLSANKLGEKLFF
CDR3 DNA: TGCGCCAGCAGCTTGAGTGCGAACAAATTGGGCGAAAAACTGTTTTTT

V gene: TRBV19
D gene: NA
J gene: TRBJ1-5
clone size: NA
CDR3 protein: CASTLFPGVSNQPQHF
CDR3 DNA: TGTGCCAGTACTCTATTCCCAGGGGTTAGCAATCAGCCCCAGCATTTT

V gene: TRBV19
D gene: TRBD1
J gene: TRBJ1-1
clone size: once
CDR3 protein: CASTSRTGVGTEAFF
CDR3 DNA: TGTGCCAGTACCAGCAGGACAGGCGTGGGCACTGAAGCTTTCTTT

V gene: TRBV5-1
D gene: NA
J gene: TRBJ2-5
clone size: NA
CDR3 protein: CASSLSGDQETQYF
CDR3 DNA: TGCGCCAGCAGCTTGTCAGGGGACCAAGAGACCCAGTACTTC

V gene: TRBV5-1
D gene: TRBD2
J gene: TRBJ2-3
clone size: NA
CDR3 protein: CASSPRGTSGGWGMTDTQYF
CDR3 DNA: TGCGCCAGCAGCCCCCGCGGGACTAGCGGGGGGTGGGGGATGACAGATACGCAGTATTTT

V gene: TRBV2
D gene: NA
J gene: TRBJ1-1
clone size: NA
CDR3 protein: CASQMNTEAFF
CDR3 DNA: TGTGCCAGCCAGATGAACACTGAAGCTTTCTTT

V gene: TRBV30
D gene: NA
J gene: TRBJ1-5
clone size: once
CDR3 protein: CAWRGPSSNQPQHF
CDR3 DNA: TGTGCCTGGAGGGGACCCTCTAGCAATCAGCCCCAGCATTTT

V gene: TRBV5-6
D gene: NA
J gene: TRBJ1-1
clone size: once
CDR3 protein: CASSLTSWGEAFF
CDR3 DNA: TGTGCCAGCAGCTTGACGTCCTGGGGTGAAGCTTTCTTT

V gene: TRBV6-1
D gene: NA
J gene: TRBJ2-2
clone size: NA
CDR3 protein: CASGRGDTGELFF
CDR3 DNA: TGTGCCAGCGGCAGAGGAGACACCGGGGAGCTGTTTTTT

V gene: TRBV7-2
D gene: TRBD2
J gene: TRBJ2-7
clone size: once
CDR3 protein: CASSQGLARGEQYF
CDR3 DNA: TGTGCCAGCAGCCAAGGACTAGCAAGGGGCGAGCAGTACTTC

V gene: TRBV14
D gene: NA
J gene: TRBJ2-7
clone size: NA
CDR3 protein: CASSQEDFGTGEQYF
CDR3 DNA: TGTGCCAGCAGCCAAGAGGATTTCGGGACGGGGGAGCAGTACTTC

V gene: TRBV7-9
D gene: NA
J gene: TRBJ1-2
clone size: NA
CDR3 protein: CASSLEGIHGYTF
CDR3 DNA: TGTGCCAGCAGCTTAGAGGGGATCCATGGCTACACCTTC

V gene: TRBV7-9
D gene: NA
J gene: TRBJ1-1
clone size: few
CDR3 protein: CASSLARGGDTEAFF
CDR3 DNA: TGTGCCAGCAGCTTAGCTCGGGGGGGGGACACTGAAGCTTTCTTT